This section outlines one T cell receptor (beta chain) sequence together with its context. Antigen unknown. V lost 5 bases and J 5 bases, leaving 12 bases between the germline ends. The CDR3 totals 13 residues. Germline-derived CDR1 and CDR2 are MNHGY and SAAAGT. These data belong to a study of graft-versus-host responses after intestinal transplantation. General study findings and limits: Graft-versus-host to host-versus-graft clonal ratios in allografts were high in patients with graft-donor T cell macrochimerism.

This table comes from immunoSEQ multiplex PCR, and its TCRdb copy is limited to in-frame clones, with some not included. The data contain about 50,000 clones, 65% to 85% of them singletons. The TCR was taken from a human donor who was the organ donor for an intestinal transplant. The source was unstimulated CD4+ T cells sorted from spleen or lymph node cells, collected before transplant. The chain joins TRBV6-8 to TRBJ1-1, with D possibly being TRBD1 (5 bases). DNA of the CDR3: TGTGCCAGCAGTGAATGGGGCAGTACTGAAGCTTTCTTT. Protein product: CASSEWGSTEAFF.